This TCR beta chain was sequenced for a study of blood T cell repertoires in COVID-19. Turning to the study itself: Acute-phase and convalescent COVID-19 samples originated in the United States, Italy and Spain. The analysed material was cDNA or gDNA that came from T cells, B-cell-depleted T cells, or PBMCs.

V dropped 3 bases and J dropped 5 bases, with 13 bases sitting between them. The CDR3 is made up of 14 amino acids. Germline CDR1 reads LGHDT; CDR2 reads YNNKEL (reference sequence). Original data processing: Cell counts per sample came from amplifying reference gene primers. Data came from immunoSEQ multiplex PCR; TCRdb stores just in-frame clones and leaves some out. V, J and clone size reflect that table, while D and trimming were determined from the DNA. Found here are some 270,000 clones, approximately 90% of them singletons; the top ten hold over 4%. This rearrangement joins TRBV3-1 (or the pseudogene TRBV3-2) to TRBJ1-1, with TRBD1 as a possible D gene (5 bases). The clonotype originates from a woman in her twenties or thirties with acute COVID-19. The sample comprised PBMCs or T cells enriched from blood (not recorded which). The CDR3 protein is CASSQAGVRTEAFF. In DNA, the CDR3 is TGTGCCAGCAGCCAGGCGGGGGTAAGGACTGAAGCTTTCTTT.